This T cell receptor beta chain was documented in a study of shared clonotypes between healthy human individuals. Overall study findings and caveats: Some clonotypes were shared by all four sorted-subset donors, while others were not shared. The non-shared ones had lower generation probabilities than the shared ones.

To note about this clone: What it binds is not known.

The CDR3 length is 18 residues. CDR1 and CDR2 (germline): MNHNS, SASEGT. V was cut by 0 bases and J by 6 bases, with 20 bases left in between. Terminally differentiated effector memory CD45RA+ cells were left out of the naive CD8 fraction, which was CD45RO-negative and positively selected for CCR7. The table came from immunoSEQ multiplex PCR; TCRdb's copy has only in-frame clones and leaves some out. The repertoire holds about 2 million clones, with around 96% as singletons. The clonotype comes from a man aged 18 to 29 in good health. The chain links TRBV6-1 to TRBJ1-4; D ambiguous. The sample taken for sequencing was naive CD8+ T cells sorted from blood. The CDR3 DNA is TGTGCCAGCAGTGAAGCGCCAAGGTCACCGATATGGCATGAAAAACTGTTTTTT. Translation gives CASSEAPRSPIWHEKLFF.